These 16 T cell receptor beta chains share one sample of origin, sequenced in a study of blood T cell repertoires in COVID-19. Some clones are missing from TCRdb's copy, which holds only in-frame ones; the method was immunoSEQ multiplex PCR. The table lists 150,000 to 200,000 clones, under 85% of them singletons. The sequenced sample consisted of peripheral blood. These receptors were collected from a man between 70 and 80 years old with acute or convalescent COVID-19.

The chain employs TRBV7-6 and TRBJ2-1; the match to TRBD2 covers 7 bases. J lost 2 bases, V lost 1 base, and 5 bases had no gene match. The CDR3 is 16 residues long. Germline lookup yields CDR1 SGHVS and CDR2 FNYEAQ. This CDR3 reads CASSLVQAGAYNEQFF. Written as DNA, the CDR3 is TGTGCCAGCAGCTTAGTCCAGGCGGGGGCCTACAATGAGCAGTTCTTC.

The CDR3 DNA reads TGTGCCAGTACGGTTCTCCCCGAGAATCAGCCCCAGCATTTT. It codes for CASTVLPENQPQHF. The chain has TRBV19 and TRBJ1-5; D is unclear. CDR3 length: 14 amino acids. Trimming took 7 bases from V and 4 from J, leaving 14 bases between them. The germline gives CDR1 LNHDA, CDR2 SQIVND (reference sequence).

The CDR3 DNA reads as TGCGCCAGCAGCTTGCTTAGCGGGGGCAATGAGCAGTTCTTC. As protein: CASSLLSGGNEQFF. The V and J genes are TRBV5-1 and TRBJ2-1, with 9 bases aligning to TRBD2. Germline V gives CDR1 SGHRS, CDR2 YFSETQ. The CDR3 totals 14 residues. Germline trimming cut 1 base from V and 6 bases from J; bases unmatched to any gene: 2. Full variable domain (remainder filled in from reference TRBV5-1 and TRBJ2-1): KAGVTQTPRYLIKTRGQQVTLSCSPISGHRSVSWYQQTPGQGLQFLFEYFSETQRNKGNFPGRFSGRQFSNSRSEMNVSTLELGDSALYLCASSLLSGGNEQFFGPGTRLTVL.

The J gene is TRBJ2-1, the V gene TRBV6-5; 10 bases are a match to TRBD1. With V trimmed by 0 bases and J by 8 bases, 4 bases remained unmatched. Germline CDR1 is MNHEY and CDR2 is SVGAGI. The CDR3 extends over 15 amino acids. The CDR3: CASSYSRTGGHEQFF. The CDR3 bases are TGTGCCAGCAGTTACTCCCGGACAGGGGGTCATGAGCAGTTCTTC.

CDR3 coding DNA: TGTGCCAGCAGCCCTCCACTAGTGGCCGGGGAGCTGTTTTTT. Translation gives CASSPPLVAGELFF. The rearrangement links TRBV2 to TRBJ2-2; possible D gene TRBD2, 5 bases. The germline gives CDR1 SNHLY, CDR2 FYNNEI. The CDR3 sequence is 14 residues long. The ends were cut back, 6 bases at V and 6 bases at J, with 14 bases in the middle.

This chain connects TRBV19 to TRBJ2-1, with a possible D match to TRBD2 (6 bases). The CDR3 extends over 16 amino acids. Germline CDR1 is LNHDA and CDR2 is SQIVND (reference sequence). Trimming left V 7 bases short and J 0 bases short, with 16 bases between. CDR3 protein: CASMRGSVSSYNEQFF. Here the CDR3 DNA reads TGTGCCAGTATGCGGGGTAGCGTGAGCTCCTACAATGAGCAGTTCTTC.

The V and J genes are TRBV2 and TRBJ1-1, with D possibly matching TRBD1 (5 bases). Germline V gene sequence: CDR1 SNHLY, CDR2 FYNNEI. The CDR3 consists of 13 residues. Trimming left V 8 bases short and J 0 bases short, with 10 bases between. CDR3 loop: CASSTDLNTEAFF. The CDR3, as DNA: TGTGCCAGCTCGACAGACCTGAACACTGAAGCTTTCTTT. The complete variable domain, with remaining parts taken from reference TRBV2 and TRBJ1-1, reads EPEVTQTPSHQVTQMGQEVILRCVPISNHLYFYWYRQILGQKVEFLVSFYNNEISEKSEIFDDQFSVERPDGSNFTLKIRSTKLEDSAMYFCASSTDLNTEAFFGQGTRLTVV.

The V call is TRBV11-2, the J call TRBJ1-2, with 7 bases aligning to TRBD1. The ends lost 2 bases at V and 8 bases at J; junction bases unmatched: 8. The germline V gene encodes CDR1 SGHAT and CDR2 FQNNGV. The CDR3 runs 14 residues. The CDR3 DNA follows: TGTGCCAGCAGCTTACCGGGACAGTTTTGGGGCTACACCTTC. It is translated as CASSLPGQFWGYTF.

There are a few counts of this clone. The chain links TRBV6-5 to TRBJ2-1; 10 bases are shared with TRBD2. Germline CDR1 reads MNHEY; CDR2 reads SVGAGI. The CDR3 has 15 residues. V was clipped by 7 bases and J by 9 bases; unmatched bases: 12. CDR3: CASTTASGSRVEQFF. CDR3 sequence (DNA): TGTGCCAGCACTACAGCTAGCGGGAGTAGGGTTGAGCAGTTCTTC.

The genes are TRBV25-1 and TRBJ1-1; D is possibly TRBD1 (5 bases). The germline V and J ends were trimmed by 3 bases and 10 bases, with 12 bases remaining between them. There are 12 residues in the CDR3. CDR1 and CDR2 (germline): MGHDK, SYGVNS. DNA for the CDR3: TGTGCCAGCAGTGATCGGCAGGGCGGAGCTTTCTTT. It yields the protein CASSDRQGGAFF. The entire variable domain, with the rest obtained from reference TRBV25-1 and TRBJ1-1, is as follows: EADIYQTPRYLVIGTGKKITLECSQTMGHDKMYWYQQDPGMELHLIHYSYGVNSTEKGDLSSESTVSRIRTEHFPLTLESARPSHTSQYLCASSDRQGGAFFGQGTRLTVV.

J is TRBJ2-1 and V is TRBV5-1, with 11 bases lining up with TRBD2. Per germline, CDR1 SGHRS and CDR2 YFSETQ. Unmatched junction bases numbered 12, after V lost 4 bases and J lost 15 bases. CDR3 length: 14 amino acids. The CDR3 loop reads CASSGGTSGQFRFF. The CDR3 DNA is TGCGCCAGCAGCGGAGGGACTAGCGGACAATTTCGGTTCTTC.

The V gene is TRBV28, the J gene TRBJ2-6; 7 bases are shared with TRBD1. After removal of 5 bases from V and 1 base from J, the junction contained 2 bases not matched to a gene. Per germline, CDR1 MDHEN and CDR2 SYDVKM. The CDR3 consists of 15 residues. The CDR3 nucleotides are TGTGCCAGCAGTCAACAGGGGTCTGGGGCCAACGTCCTGACTTTC. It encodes CASSQQGSGANVLTF. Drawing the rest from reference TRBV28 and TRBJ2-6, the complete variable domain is DVKVTQSSRYLVKRTGEKVFLECVQDMDHENMFWYRQDPGLGLRLIYFSYDVKMKEKGDIPEGYSVSREKKERFSLILESASTNQTSMYLCASSQQGSGANVLTFGAGSRLTVL.

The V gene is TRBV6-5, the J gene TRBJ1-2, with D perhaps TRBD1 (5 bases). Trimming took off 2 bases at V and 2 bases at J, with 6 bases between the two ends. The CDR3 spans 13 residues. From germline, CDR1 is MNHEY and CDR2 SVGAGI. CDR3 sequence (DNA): TGTGCCAGCAGTTACGACAGAAACTATGGCTACACCTTC. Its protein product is CASSYDRNYGYTF.

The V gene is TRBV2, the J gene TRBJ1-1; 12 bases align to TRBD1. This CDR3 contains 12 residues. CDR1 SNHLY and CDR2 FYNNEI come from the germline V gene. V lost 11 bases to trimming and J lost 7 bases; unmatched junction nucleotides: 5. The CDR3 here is CAGGTGGGEAFF. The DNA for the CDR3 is TGTGCCGGGGGGACAGGGGGCGGTGAAGCTTTCTTT.

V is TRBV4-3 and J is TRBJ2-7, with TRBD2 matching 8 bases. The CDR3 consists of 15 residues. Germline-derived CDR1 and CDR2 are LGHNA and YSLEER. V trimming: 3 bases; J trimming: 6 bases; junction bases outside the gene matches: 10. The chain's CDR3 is CASSHSGSTVREQYF. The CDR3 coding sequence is TGCGCCAGCAGCCACAGCGGGAGTACGGTGCGCGAGCAGTACTTC.

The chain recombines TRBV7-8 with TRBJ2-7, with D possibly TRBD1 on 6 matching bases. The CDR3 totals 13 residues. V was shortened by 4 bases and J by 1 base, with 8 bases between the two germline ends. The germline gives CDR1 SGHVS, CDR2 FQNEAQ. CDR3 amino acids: CASSSTGSYEQYF. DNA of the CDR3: TGTGCCAGCAGCTCCACAGGGTCCTACGAGCAGTACTTC.